Detailed here is one T cell receptor beta chain. A read error may be the cause here, since a much bigger clone is one base away. The sample is drawn from a study of tumor-infiltrating lymphocytes in primary liver carcinoma. Study as a whole: Through surgical resection, the patients' primary liver carcinoma was treated. Roughly 3.65 to 7.5 million productive TCRbeta reads came from each sample, comparable across tissue types.

The source of the blood RNA was unsorted whole blood, and germline DNA was extracted as well. Constant-region priming of about 0.5 ug total RNA yielded TCR beta cDNA. It was through three nested multiplex PCR rounds of slightly modified ARM-PCR that TCR beta libraries arose. The first two PCR rounds used TRBV1-TRBV30 primers with a Cbeta primer, roughly 10 cycles each. TCRdb re-called the multiplex PCR reads through MiXCR, storing one row per CDR3 protein. The repertoire holds almost 200,000 distinct CDR3 sequences, almost 65% seen once, with approximately 7% in the top ten. Per germline, CDR1 SGHDT and CDR2 YYEEEE. The CDR3 contains 15 residues. V dropped 4 bases and J dropped 0 bases, with 13 bases sitting between them.

The rearrangement joins TRBV5-6 to TRBJ2-5; D is perhaps TRBD1 (5 bases). The TCR sequence derives from a woman between 55 and 75 years old with primary liver carcinoma and hepatitis B virus infection. The sequencing input was peripheral blood. In nucleotides, the CDR3 is TGTGCCAGCAGCATCAGGGTGGCAAACCAAGAGACCCAGTACTTC. This translates into CASSIRVANQETQYF.